A single sample is the source of the 4 T cell receptor beta chains below, sequenced in a study of blood T cell repertoires in COVID-19. The data were produced by immunoSEQ multiplex PCR, yet TCRdb's version contains in-frame clones alone and is incomplete. Among under 250,000 clones listed, 80% to 90% were seen once. Sequenced: peripheral blood. The receptors shown here come from a man aged 40-49 years with active or convalescent COVID-19.

The CDR3 here is CAISDWAQPSNYGYTF. In DNA, the CDR3 is TGTGCCATCAGTGATTGGGCCCAACCTTCTAACTATGGCTACACCTTC. V is TRBV10-3 and J is TRBJ1-2; the D is unclear. Germline V lookup: CDR1 ENHRY, CDR2 SYGVKD. CDR3 size: 16 residues. V lost 3 bases to trimming and J lost 0 bases, with 14 bases between them.

This clone was detected once. This rearrangement joins TRBV7-9 to TRBJ1-1; 7 bases fit TRBD1. The CDR3 covers 13 residues. V shed 2 bases and J 4 bases; nucleotides not matched to a gene: 1. Per the germline V gene, CDR1 is SEHNR and CDR2 is FQNEAQ (reference sequence). DNA of the CDR3: TGTGCCAGCAGCTTACAGGGGGGCACTGAAGCTTTCTTT. It codes for CASSLQGGTEAFF.

The rearrangement links TRBV11-2 to TRBJ1-2; D might be TRBD1 (5 bases). The V end was cut by 1 base, the J end by 7 bases, with 13 bases between. Germline assignment: CDR1 SGHAT and CDR2 FQNNGV. This CDR3 is built from 14 residues. The CDR3 nucleotides are TGTGCCAGCAGCTTAGGGCAGGGCGGGAGTGGCTACACCTTC. Protein: CASSLGQGGSGYTF.

The genes are TRBV7-8 and TRBJ1-2; 12 bases line up with TRBD1. The germline V gene encodes CDR1 SGHVS and CDR2 FQNEAQ. The trim removed 4 bases at V and 6 bases at J, leaving 3 bases unmatched. The CDR3 consists of 14 residues. CDR3: CASSWGQGAHGYTF. The DNA for the CDR3 is TGTGCCAGCAGCTGGGGACAGGGGGCCCATGGCTACACCTTC.